This entry lists 13 T cell receptor beta chains sequenced from one sample in a study of long-term antiretroviral therapy in people with HIV. An immunoSEQ assay, version v3.0, was performed at survey level. The method was immunoSEQ multiplex PCR; TCRdb's version includes in-frame clones alone and lacks a portion of them. Of about 8,500 clones in the sample, roughly 84% were seen once. Sample: unsorted PBMCs, taken 0.3 years before starting antiretroviral therapy. The receptors were sampled from a young man with HIV.

This chain joins TRBV5-6 and TRBJ1-2, with D unclear. This CDR3 contains 11 residues. The germline gives CDR1 SGHDT, CDR2 YYEEEE. Trimming stripped 5 bases from V and 4 bases from J, with 6 bases between. CDR3 loop: CASSRTYGYTF. In DNA, the CDR3 is TGTGCCAGCAGTAGGACCTATGGCTACACCTTC. Based on the CDR3 plus reference TRBV5-6 and TRBJ1-2, the full variable domain is DAGVTQSPTHLIKTRGQQVTLRCSPKSGHDTVSWYQQALGQGPQFIFQYYEEEERQRGNFPDRFSGHQFPNYSSELNVNALLLGDSALYLCASSRTYGYTFGSGTRLTVV.

V is TRBV15 and J is TRBJ1-5; unclear D gene. The CDR3 covers 14 residues. Trimming took off 7 bases at V and 1 base at J, with 11 bases between the two ends. Germline CDR1 LNHNV, CDR2 YYDKDF (reference sequence). The CDR3 spells CATNNQGSNQPQHF. The DNA for the CDR3 is TGTGCCACCAACAACCAAGGAAGCAATCAGCCCCAGCATTTT.

The J gene is TRBJ1-2, the V gene TRBV4-3; D ambiguous. Germline-derived CDR1 and CDR2 are LGHNA and YSLEER. The CDR3 runs 14 residues. V was clipped by 0 bases and J by 5 bases, with 10 bases between them. The CDR3 nucleotides are TGCGCCAGCAGCCAAGATCGAGACCTTTATGGCTACACCTTC. Its translation is CASSQDRDLYGYTF.

This chain links TRBV7-8 with TRBJ1-2, with 10 bases matching TRBD1. With 4 bases clipped from V and 0 bases from J, the junction kept 5 bases outside the gene matches. This CDR3 spans 16 amino acids. Looked up from germline, CDR1 is SGHVS and CDR2 is FQNEAQ. CDR3: CASSSYGTGANYGYTF. As DNA, the CDR3 is TGTGCCAGCAGCTCCTACGGGACAGGGGCTAACTATGGCTACACCTTC.

This sequence joins TRBV5-4 and TRBJ1-3; 7 bases fit TRBD1. Germline CDR1 and CDR2: SGHNT and YYREEE (reference sequence). Germline trimming cut 3 bases from V and 0 bases from J; bases unmatched to any gene: 6. The CDR3 has 16 residues. CDR3 sequence (DNA): TGTGCCAGCAGCTGGACGACAGGGCACTCTGGAAACACCATATATTTT. Translation: CASSWTTGHSGNTIYF.

The chain couples TRBV6-5 to TRBJ2-1; 13 positions match TRBD2. The CDR3 covers 15 residues. Germline values: CDR1 MNHEY, CDR2 SVGAGI. The junction had 6 bases not matched to a gene; V was cut back by 8 bases and J by 5 bases. The CDR3 sequence is CASDPTSGRNNEQFF. CDR3 DNA sequence: TGTGCCAGCGACCCGACTAGCGGGAGGAACAATGAGCAGTTCTTC.

V gene TRBV4-3 combines with J gene TRBJ1-4; tentative D call: TRBD1 (6 bases). The CDR3 covers 17 residues. V lost 1 base and J lost 0, with 12 bases in between. CDR1 and CDR2 (germline): LGHNA, YSLEER. The DNA for the CDR3 is TGCGCCAGCAGCCAAGTTCCAGGGGCGGCAACTAATGAAAAACTGTTTTTT. Translating it yields CASSQVPGAATNEKLFF.

The V and J genes are TRBV9 and TRBJ2-2; D gene unclear. Germline CDR1 is SGDLS and CDR2 is YYNGEE. The V and J ends lost 0 bases and 7 bases respectively, with 10 bases between them. This CDR3 has 14 amino acids. In DNA form, the CDR3 reads TGTGCCAGCAGCGTAGCTAAGAGGAACGGGGAGCTGTTTTTT. This codes for CASSVAKRNGELFF. The whole variable domain, filled in from reference TRBV9 and TRBJ2-2, reads DSGVTQTPKHLITATGQRVTLRCSPRSGDLSVYWYQQSLDQGLQFLIQYYNGEERAKGNILERFSAQQFPDLHSELNLSSLELGDSALYFCASSVAKRNGELFFGEGSRLTVL.

The chain's CDR3 is CASSISDGTYEQYF. The CDR3 DNA reads TGTGCCAGTAGTATTTCCGACGGAACCTACGAGCAGTACTTC. The chain uses TRBV19 and TRBJ2-7; no definite D call. V lost 3 bases to trimming and J lost 2 bases, with 11 bases between them. Germline values: CDR1 LNHDA, CDR2 SQIVND (reference sequence). This CDR3 is 14 amino acids long. The variable domain in full, with the rest retrieved from reference TRBV19 and TRBJ2-7, is DGGITQSPKYLFRKEGQNVTLSCEQNLNHDAMYWYRQDPGQGLRLIYYSQIVNDFQKGDIAEGYSVSREKKESFPLTVTSAQKNPTAFYLCASSISDGTYEQYFGPGTRLTVT.

V usage is TRBV30 and J usage is TRBJ2-1; possibly TRBD2 for D (6 bases). The CDR3 sequence is 14 residues long. Germline lookup yields CDR1 GTSNPN and CDR2 SVGIG (reference sequence). V shed 1 base and J shed 9 bases, with 16 bases lying between them. The CDR3 DNA is TGTGCCTGGAGTGAAGGCCTAGCGTTGGGTGAGCAGTTCTTC. Translation gives CAWSEGLALGEQFF.

V gene TRBV4-2 combines with J gene TRBJ1-3, with a possible D match to TRBD1 (5 bases). Per germline, CDR1 LGHNA and CDR2 YNFKEQ. The CDR3 runs 13 residues. Trimming stripped 1 base from V and 7 bases from J, with 8 bases between. CDR3 loop: CASSQGGGNTIYF. The CDR3 DNA sequence: TGTGCCAGCAGCCAAGGGGGGGGGAACACCATATATTTT.

This clone was detected once. The genes are TRBV4-1 and TRBJ2-7; no clear D gene. V gave up 0 bases and J gave up 2 bases, with 11 bases separating them. The CDR3 totals 15 residues. Germline CDR1 MGHRA, CDR2 YSYEKL. The CDR3 is CASSQDSLGTYEQYF. CDR3 sequence (DNA): TGCGCCAGCAGCCAAGATAGTCTAGGAACCTACGAGCAGTACTTC.

The J gene is TRBJ2-1, the V gene TRBV28; 11 positions match TRBD1. The CDR3 extends over 15 amino acids. Germline V gene sequence: CDR1 MDHEN, CDR2 SYDVKM. V lost 5 bases to trimming and J lost 3 bases; unmatched junction nucleotides: 3. The chain's CDR3 is CASSPGQGVYNEQFF. The CDR3 DNA is TGTGCCAGCAGTCCGGGACAGGGGGTCTACAATGAGCAGTTCTTC. The whole variable domain, filled in from reference TRBV28 and TRBJ2-1, reads DVKVTQSSRYLVKRTGEKVFLECVQDMDHENMFWYRQDPGLGLRLIYFSYDVKMKEKGDIPEGYSVSREKKERFSLILESASTNQTSMYLCASSPGQGVYNEQFFGPGTRLTVL.